The 31 T cell receptor beta chains in this list originate from one sample, sequenced in a study of chemoradiotherapy in HPV16-positive cancers. The table came from immunoSEQ multiplex PCR; TCRdb's copy has only in-frame clones and leaves some out. The table shows thousands of clones, with roughly 80% occurring only once. Sample: tumor tissue, taken from a patient who underwent chemoradiotherapy. The receptors come from a human donor with HPV-associated anogenital cancer.

V usage is TRBV23-1 and J usage is TRBJ2-7; D gene uncertain. TRBV23-1 counts as an open reading frame of uncertain function. With 4 bases removed from V and 5 bases from J, the gap between germline ends came to 12 bases. The CDR3 extends over 13 amino acids. The CDR3 coding sequence is TGCGCCAGCAGTCCTACAACTGTGGACGAGCAGTACTTC. Its protein product is CASSPTTVDEQYF.

The chain carries TRBV21-1 and TRBJ2-6; TRBD1 was called by the table and not checked on the DNA. TRBV21-1 is listed as a pseudogene. CDR3 size: 20 residues. CDR3 coding DNA: TGTGCCAGCAGCAAAGCAGACGTCGGGACAGGTCCCGCTGGGGCCAACGTCCTGACTTTC. Its protein is CASSKADVGTGPAGANVLTF.

The CDR3 region is CASSLEGHSNQPQHF. The CDR3, as DNA: TGTGCCAGCAGCTTAGAGGGACATAGCAATCAGCCCCAGCATTTT. The chain recombines TRBV11-2 with TRBJ1-5, with D possibly being TRBD1 (6 bases). The CDR3 runs to 15 residues. CDR1 is SGHAT, CDR2 FQNNGV, per germline. The ends were cut back, 0 bases at V and 0 bases at J, with 6 bases in the middle. The full variable domain, rest sourced from reference TRBV11-2 and TRBJ1-5, is EAGVAQSPRYKIIEKRQSVAFWCNPISGHATLYWYQQILGQGPKLLIQFQNNGVVDDSQLPKDRFSAERLKGVDSTLKIQPAKLEDSAVYLCASSLEGHSNQPQHFGDGTRLSIL.

J is TRBJ1-4 and V is TRBV5-6, with TRBD1 identical over 7 bases. V lost 4 bases to trimming and J lost 8 bases; unmatched junction nucleotides: 11. The CDR3 totals 15 residues. Germline V CDR1 and CDR2: SGHDT, YYEEEE. The DNA of the CDR3 is TGTGCCAGCAGCCAGTTCGGACAGGATAGGGAAAAACTGTTTTTT. This translates into CASSQFGQDREKLFF.

The chain has TRBV7-9 and TRBJ1-5, with D unresolved. Trimming shortened V by 6 bases and J by 5 bases, and 11 bases separated the two germline ends. The CDR3 is 13 residues long. Germline CDR1 is SEHNR and CDR2 is FQNEAQ (reference sequence). The DNA of the CDR3 is TGTGCCAGCAGTTTTACCGGGGATCAGCCCCAGCATTTT. This encodes CASSFTGDQPQHF.

The sample holds one count of this clone. The V call is TRBV11-3, the J call TRBJ1-1; 8 bases align to TRBD1. The germline V gene encodes CDR1 SGHNT and CDR2 YENEEA. After removal of 1 base from V and 1 base from J, the junction contained 2 bases not matched to a gene. The CDR3 extends over 15 amino acids. The DNA of the CDR3 is TGTGCCAGCAGCTTAGGCGGACAGGGGAACACTGAAGCTTTCTTT. The encoded protein is CASSLGGQGNTEAFF.

This clone showed up just once. The chain is built from TRBV18 and TRBJ1-5; no definite D call. Trimming took off 2 bases at V and 8 bases at J, with 16 bases between the two ends. Germline V lookup: CDR1 KGHSH, CDR2 LQKENI. The CDR3 sequence is 15 residues long. The CDR3 coding sequence is TGTGCCAGCTCACCATCCAATGCGGCAGGAGAGCCCCAGCATTTT. It specifies CASSPSNAAGEPQHF. Variable domain in full (rest from reference TRBV18 and TRBJ1-5): NAGVMQNPRHLVRRRGQEARLRCSPMKGHSHVYWYRQLPEEGLKFMVYLQKENIIDESGMPKERFSAEFPKEGPSILRIQQVVRGDSAAYFCASSPSNAAGEPQHFGDGTRLSIL.

This chain joins TRBV19 and TRBJ2-7; possible D gene TRBD2, 5 bases. This CDR3 has 12 residues. V was cut by 6 bases and J by 4 bases, with 10 bases left in between. The germline gives CDR1 LNHDA, CDR2 SQIVND (reference sequence). CDR3 sequence (DNA): TGTGCCAGTAGGGAGGCGAGGTACGAGCAGTACTTC. Amino acids: CASREARYEQYF.

This clone was recorded a few times. The chain joins TRBV30 to TRBJ1-1, with D maybe TRBD1 (6 bases). Germline V gene lookup returns CDR1 GTSNPN and CDR2 SVGIG (reference sequence). The CDR3 is 13 amino acids. The germline V and J ends were trimmed by 2 bases and 4 bases, with 11 bases remaining between them. The CDR3 region has the DNA TGTGCCTGGAGTAGGGGGGAGGTCACTGAAGCTTTCTTT. Amino acids: CAWSRGEVTEAFF.

The chain has TRBV5-4 and TRBJ2-5; D is uncertain. The V gene's germline CDR1 is SGHNT and CDR2 YYREEE (reference sequence). This CDR3 region has 14 residues. Trimming took off 6 bases at V and 5 bases at J, with 17 bases between the two ends. CDR3 coding DNA: TGTGCCAGCATCTCCCGAGAAGGCACGGAGACCCAGTACTTC. Its protein is CASISREGTETQYF. Using reference TRBV5-4 and TRBJ2-5 for the parts outside the CDR3, the full variable domain is ETGVTQSPTHLIKTRGQQVTLRCSSQSGHNTVSWYQQALGQGPQFIFQYYREEENGRGNFPPRFSGLQFPNYSSELNVNALELDDSALYLCASISREGTETQYFGPGTRLLVL.

This clone was observed a single time. The chain is built from TRBV10-3 and TRBJ2-1; 9 nucleotides align to TRBD2. CDR1 and CDR2 from the germline V gene are ENHRY and SYGVKD. Unmatched junction bases numbered 10, after V lost 6 bases and J lost 7 bases. This CDR3 contains 15 residues. CDR3 sequence reads: CAISPPGLATNEQFF. The CDR3 DNA follows: TGTGCCATCAGCCCACCGGGACTAGCAACGAATGAGCAGTTCTTC.

The gene calls are TRBV5-1 and TRBJ1-6; 10 bases map to TRBD1. CDR1 and CDR2 (germline): SGHRS, YFSETQ. V trimming: 4 bases; J trimming: 9 bases; junction bases outside the gene matches: 4. This CDR3 spans 14 amino acids. DNA of the CDR3: TGCGCCAGCAGCCATGACAGGGGGCCTTCACCCCTCCACTTT. It is translated as CASSHDRGPSPLHF.

The chain links TRBV7-7 to TRBJ2-3; D is unresolved. Germline values: CDR1 SSHAT, CDR2 FNYEAQ (reference sequence). Trimming shortened V by 3 bases and J by 2 bases, and 12 bases separated the two germline ends. This CDR3 is 15 amino acids long. CDR3 bases: TGTGCCAGCAGCTTGGGTTCTACCTACACAGATACGCAGTATTTT. It specifies CASSLGSTYTDTQYF.

Here the CDR3 DNA reads TGTGCCAGCAGCGCAGAGGCTTATAGCAATCAGCCCCAGCATTTT. It codes for CASSAEAYSNQPQHF. V and J are TRBV9 and TRBJ1-5; D not certain. The V end lost 3 bases, the J end lost 0 bases, and 10 bases lay between the germline ends. The CDR3 length is 15 residues. Germline assignment: CDR1 SGDLS and CDR2 YYNGEE.

This chain uses TRBV4-2 with TRBJ2-2; 9 bases agree with TRBD2. The trim removed 1 base at V and 3 bases at J, leaving 0 bases unmatched. The germline gives CDR1 LGHNA, CDR2 YNFKEQ. The CDR3 is 15 residues long. The CDR3, as DNA: TGTGCCAGCAGCCAAGGACTAGCGGACACCGGGGAGCTGTTTTTT. It specifies CASSQGLADTGELFF.

This rearrangement joins TRBV7-6 to TRBJ2-3, with 9 bases lining up with TRBD2. Germline CDR1 and CDR2: SGHVS and FNYEAQ. Trimming at V came to 0 bases and at J to 4 bases, leaving 5 bases not matched to a gene. There are 16 residues in the CDR3. CDR3 bases: TGTGCCAGCAGCTTAGCGATAGCGGGAGAGTCAGATACGCAGTATTTT. Amino acids: CASSLAIAGESDTQYF. The whole variable domain, filled in from reference TRBV7-6 and TRBJ2-3, reads GAGVSQSPRYKVTKRGQDVALRCDPISGHVSLYWYRQALGQGPEFLTYFNYEAQQDKSGLPNDRFSAERPEGSISTLTIQRTEQRDSAMYRCASSLAIAGESDTQYFGPGTRLTVL.

The chain carries TRBV5-6 and TRBJ1-2; maybe TRBD1 (5 bases). CDR3 size: 17 residues. The germline V gene has CDR1 SGHDT and CDR2 YYEEEE. V was trimmed by 1 base and J by 7 bases, leaving 23 bases between them. This chain's CDR3 is CASSLSLGRVGHGGYTF. The CDR3 nucleotides are TGTGCCAGCAGCTTGAGTTTGGGCAGGGTCGGTCATGGTGGCTACACCTTC.

The chain uses TRBV7-9 and TRBJ1-5, with 7 bases identical to TRBD1. The V gene's germline CDR1 is SEHNR and CDR2 FQNEAQ (reference sequence). The CDR3 length is 13 residues. J lost 6 bases, V lost 3 bases, and 2 bases had no gene match. CDR3 amino acids: CASSFRDSQPQHF. In nucleotides, the CDR3 is TGTGCCAGCAGCTTCCGGGACAGTCAGCCCCAGCATTTT.

The chain recombines TRBV11-2 with TRBJ2-1; maybe TRBD1 (5 bases). V lost 0 bases and J lost 7, with 13 bases in between. Per germline, CDR1 SGHAT and CDR2 FQNNGV. The CDR3 length is 15 residues. The CDR3 protein is CASSLEGRPGNEQFF. The CDR3 nucleotides are TGTGCCAGCAGCTTAGAGGGGCGCCCTGGAAATGAGCAGTTCTTC.

The V call is TRBV13, the J call TRBJ2-3, with 8 bases lining up with TRBD2. V shed 3 bases and J 0 bases; nucleotides not matched to a gene: 2. Looked up from germline, CDR1 is PRHDT and CDR2 is FYEKMQ (reference sequence). This CDR3 has 15 amino acids. The CDR3 DNA is TGTGCCAGCAGCTTCGGGGGGGCCAGCACAGATACGCAGTATTTT. Protein sequence: CASSFGGASTDTQYF.

In nucleotides, the CDR3 is TGCGCCAGCAGCTTTGGAAGGACCCGGAATGAAAAACTGTTTTTT. This encodes CASSFGRTRNEKLFF. J is TRBJ1-4 and V is TRBV5-1; D gene uncertain. V lost 2 bases to trimming and J lost 5 bases, with 13 bases between them. This CDR3 spans 15 amino acids. From germline, CDR1 is SGHRS and CDR2 YFSETQ.

This chain links TRBV20-1 with TRBJ2-7, with D possibly being TRBD1 (5 bases). Trimming cost V 4 bases and J 3 bases, with 7 bases left between them. The CDR3 has 11 amino acids. The germline CDR1 and CDR2 sequences are DFQATT and SNEGSKA (reference sequence). The CDR3 DNA sequence: TGCAGTGCTATCGGACACTACGAGCAGTACTTC. Translating it yields CSAIGHYEQYF.

CDR3 nucleotides: TGTGCCAGCACTCCTGGGGGCGGGGTTAGCACAGATACGCAGTATTTT. This encodes CASTPGGGVSTDTQYF. The chain joins TRBV7-2 to TRBJ2-3; tentatively, D is TRBD1 or TRBD2 (6 bases each). Between the trimmed V and J ends, which lost 7 bases and 0 bases, there was a span of 17 bases. Germline V gives CDR1 SGHTA, CDR2 FQGNSA. There are 16 residues in the CDR3.

The rearrangement links TRBV11-2 to TRBJ2-1, with 13 bases aligning to TRBD2. CDR3 length: 19 amino acids. Germline V gene lookup returns CDR1 SGHAT and CDR2 FQNNGV. The V segment lost 2 bases and the J segment 3 bases; nucleotides outside the gene matches: 10. The CDR3 reads CASSLMARTSGGIYNEQFF. Written as DNA, the CDR3 is TGTGCCAGCAGCTTAATGGCCCGGACTAGCGGGGGAATCTACAATGAGCAGTTCTTC.

Only a few counts were recorded for this clone. The CDR3 DNA is TGTGCCAGCAGCTTAGCGCCCGGACGGCTCCAAGAGACCCAGTACTTC. Translated: CASSLAPGRLQETQYF. This sequence joins TRBV7-6 and TRBJ2-5; D is uncertain. This CDR3 has 16 residues. V lost 0 bases and J lost 1, with 12 bases in between. Germline CDR1 is SGHVS and CDR2 is FNYEAQ.

J is TRBJ2-7 and V is TRBV18, with D tentatively TRBD2 (5 bases). This CDR3 comprises 15 residues. Between the trimmed V and J ends, which lost 1 base and 3 bases, there was a span of 13 bases. Germline V gene data show CDR1 as KGHSH and CDR2 as LQKENI. The CDR3 region has the DNA TGTGCCAGCTCACCACAACGGGGTAGGGACTACGAGCAGTACTTC. Encoded protein: CASSPQRGRDYEQYF.

This clone was observed once. The V call is TRBV4-3, the J call TRBJ2-7; D is possibly TRBD1 or TRBD2 (7 bases each). Germline CDR1 is LGHNA and CDR2 is YSLEER. The CDR3 loop spans 13 amino acids. Between the trimmed V and J ends, which lost 0 bases and 10 bases, there was a span of 13 bases. The CDR3 here is CASSQEGEGAQYF. In DNA form, the CDR3 reads TGCGCCAGCAGCCAAGAGGGGGAGGGGGCTCAGTACTTC.

V usage is TRBV2 and J usage is TRBJ1-5; no definite D call. CDR3 length equals 11 residues. The V gene's germline CDR1 is SNHLY and CDR2 FYNNEI. Trimming took off 8 bases at V and 3 bases at J, with 5 bases between the two ends. In nucleotides, the CDR3 is TGTGCCAGCCGGTTCAATCAGCCCCAGCATTTT. Translation: CASRFNQPQHF.

The chain recombines TRBV5-4 with TRBJ2-6; D is uncertain. CDR3 length: 15 amino acids. The V gene lost 3 bases and the J gene lost 0 bases, with 7 bases spanning the gap. CDR1 SGHNT and CDR2 YYREEE come from the germline V gene (reference sequence). Here the CDR3 DNA reads TGTGCCAGCAGCTCGAGGATCTCTGGGGCCAACGTCCTGACTTTC. Residues: CASSSRISGANVLTF.

The rearrangement joins TRBV6-6 to TRBJ2-5; no clear D. The length of the CDR3 is 15 residues. The V end was cut by 0 bases, the J end by 5 bases, with 13 bases between. From germline, CDR1 is MNHNY and CDR2 SVGAGI (reference sequence). CDR3 loop: CASSYSYSGRETQYF. The CDR3 bases are TGTGCCAGCAGTTACTCTTATTCGGGCAGGGAGACCCAGTACTTC.

The chain recombines TRBV27 with TRBJ1-5, with D possibly being TRBD1 (6 bases). V lost 2 bases and J lost 1, with 15 bases in between. Germline values: CDR1 MNHEY, CDR2 SMNVEV (reference sequence). CDR3 length: 17 amino acids. The CDR3 reads CASSLAAGQGSNQPQHF. The CDR3 coding sequence is TGTGCCAGCAGTTTAGCGGCAGGGCAGGGGAGCAATCAGCCCCAGCATTTT.